This is a list of T cell receptor beta chains from one sample in a study of CD8 T cells in ankylosing spondylitis. TCRdb reprocessed the 5' RACE reads with MiXCR, giving one entry per CDR3 protein. This sample has some 250,000 distinct CDR3 sequences, with roughly 8.6% found just once. Sequencing input: blood, either unsorted or a sorted T cell fraction (not recorded which). These receptors all stem from a male donor with ankylosing spondylitis or in good health (not recorded which). Each CDR3 is given with its conserved first and last residue. A D gene is named only where the DNA matches it firmly. Clone size is given for some rows only: seen once, a few or many times, or a class if the clone is expanded.

j_call d_call v_call clone_size cdr3_nt cdr3_aa
TRBJ2-3 NA TRBV29-1 many TGCAGCGTTGGAAGCAGGGGCACAGATACGCAGTATTTT CSVGSRGTDTQYF
TRBJ2-2 NA TRBV5-5 many TGTGCCAGCAGCTTGGAGATCCAGCCCACCGGGGAGCTGTTTTTT CASSLEIQPTGELFF
TRBJ2-7 NA TRBV2 many TGTGCCAGCAGTCCATACTACGAGCAGTACTTC CASSPYYEQYF
TRBJ1-1 NA TRBV6-6 NA TGTGCCAGCAGTTATCGGGGTAAAGCTTTCTTT CASSYRGKAFF
TRBJ2-5 NA TRBV7-9 many TGTGCCAGCAGGATGGAGACCCAGTACTTC CASRMETQYF
TRBJ2-7 NA TRBV11-3 NA TGTGCCAACCACAACAGTTACGAGCAGTACTTC CANHNSYEQYF
TRBJ2-7 NA TRBV5-4 NA TGTGCCAGCAGCCTCGGACAGCGGGATTACTACGAGCAGTACTTC CASSLGQRDYYEQYF
TRBJ2-2 TRBD1 TRBV5-6 many TGTGCCAGCAGCGCAACAGGGGCCACCGGGGAGCTGTTTTTT CASSATGATGELFF
TRBJ1-4 NA TRBV15 NA TGTGCCACCAGCATTATAAATGAAAAACTGTTTTTT CATSIINEKLFF
TRBJ1-4 NA TRBV12-3/TRBV12-4 many TGTGCCAGCAGTTTAGCAGATATTAATGAAAAACTGTTTTTT CASSLADINEKLFF
TRBJ2-1 NA TRBV20-1 many TGCAGTGCTAGAGATTTGGGGGCAGGGAAATTTGGTGAGCAGTTCTTC CSARDLGAGKFGEQFF
TRBJ1-4 NA TRBV7-2 many TGTGCCAGCAGCTTATCGGGGGAAAAACTGTTTTTT CASSLSGEKLFF
TRBJ2-7 TRBD1 TRBV5-1 many TGCGCCAGCAGTTACGGACAGGATAATCACGAGCAGTACTTC CASSYGQDNHEQYF
TRBJ2-2 NA TRBV12-3/TRBV12-4 many TGTGCCAGCAGTTTGGGGCAAATCAGCGGGGAGCTGTTTTTT CASSLGQISGELFF
TRBJ2-1 NA TRBV6-1 few TGTGCCAGCGCCCGAGAGACCTACAATGAGCAGTTCTTC CASARETYNEQFF
TRBJ1-2 NA TRBV6-5 many TGTGCCAGCAGTTACGACGGGCTCGCTAACTATGGCTACACCTTC CASSYDGLANYGYTF
TRBJ2-7 TRBD2 TRBV7-8 NA TGTGCCAGCAGCGGCCCAGCGGGGGGCTACGAGCAGTACTTC CASSGPAGGYEQYF
TRBJ2-7 TRBD1 TRBV7-9 few TGTGCCAGCAGCACACCGACAGGGACCTATTACGAGCAGTACTTC CASSTPTGTYYEQYF
TRBJ1-5 TRBD1 TRBV12-3/TRBV12-4 many TGTGCCAGCAGTTTAGGACCACAGGGGGGAGATAAGGGCAATCAGCCCCAGCATTTT CASSLGPQGGDKGNQPQHF
TRBJ2-1 NA TRBV6-1 few TGTGCCACCGGGTGGATGGGGGGGGCCTACCATGAGCAGTTCTTC CATGWMGGAYHEQFF
TRBJ2-3 TRBD1 TRBV6-5 many TGTGCCAGCAGTTCGTCCGGGACAGGGGGCACAGATACGCAGTATTTT CASSSSGTGGTDTQYF
TRBJ2-3 TRBD2 TRBV20-1 many TGCAGTGCAACCTCTAGCGGGAGGGGCACAGATACGCAGTATTTT CSATSSGRGTDTQYF
TRBJ2-5 TRBD1 TRBV20-1 few TGCAGTGCTAGTGGGGCCGGGACAGCGTTTGGAGAGACCCAGTACTTC CSASGAGTAFGETQYF
TRBJ1-3 NA TRBV5-1 many TGCGCCAGCAGCGTTGGTTCCTCTGGAAACACCATATATTTT CASSVGSSGNTIYF
TRBJ2-7 NA TRBV12-3/TRBV12-4 many TGTGCCAGCAGCAAAACTAGCTACGAGCAGTACTTC CASSKTSYEQYF
TRBJ2-7 TRBD2 TRBV4-3 many TGCGCCAGCAGCCAAGATACTAGCGGGAGCGGGTACGAGCAGTACTTC CASSQDTSGSGYEQYF
TRBJ2-2 NA TRBV20-1 many TGCAGTGCTAGAGGAGGAGTCGAGGAGGCCGACACCGGGGAGCTGTTTTTT CSARGGVEEADTGELFF